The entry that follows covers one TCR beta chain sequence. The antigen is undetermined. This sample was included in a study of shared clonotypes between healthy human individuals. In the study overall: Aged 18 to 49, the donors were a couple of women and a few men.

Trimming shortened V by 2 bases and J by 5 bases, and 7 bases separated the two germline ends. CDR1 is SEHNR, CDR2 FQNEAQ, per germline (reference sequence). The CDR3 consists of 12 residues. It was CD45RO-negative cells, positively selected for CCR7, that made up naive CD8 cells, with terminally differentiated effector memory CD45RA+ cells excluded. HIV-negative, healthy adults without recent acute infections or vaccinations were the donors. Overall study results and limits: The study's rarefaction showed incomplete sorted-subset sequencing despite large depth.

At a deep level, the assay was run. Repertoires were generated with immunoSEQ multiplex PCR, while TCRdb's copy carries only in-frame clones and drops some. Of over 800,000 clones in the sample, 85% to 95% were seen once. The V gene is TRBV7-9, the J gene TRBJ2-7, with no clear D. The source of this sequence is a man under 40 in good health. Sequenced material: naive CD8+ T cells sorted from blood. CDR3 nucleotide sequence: TGTGCCAGCAGCTTATACGCACACGAGCAGTACTTC. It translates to CASSLYAHEQYF.